This T cell receptor (beta chain) came from a study of cytomegalovirus exposure and HLA in healthy donors. Trimming left V 3 bases short and J 3 bases short, with 8 bases between. CDR1 MNHNS and CDR2 SASEGT come from the germline V gene. This CDR3 comprises 13 residues. Points on this clone: What it binds is not known.

Study findings and constraints: Investigators reported 164 TCR beta chains as tied to cytomegalovirus.

Profiled with immunoSEQ multiplex PCR; TCRdb holds only in-frame clones, not every one. This table holds about 130,000 clones, nearly 90% found once. The chain uses TRBV6-1 and TRBJ1-2; weak D call: TRBD1 (6 bases). The sequence came from a woman between 18 and 30 years old in good health and CMV-seronegative. Sequencing was done on a sample of PBMCs. The DNA of the CDR3 is TGTGCCAGCAGTGATTGGACAGACTATGGCTACACCTTC. As protein: CASSDWTDYGYTF.